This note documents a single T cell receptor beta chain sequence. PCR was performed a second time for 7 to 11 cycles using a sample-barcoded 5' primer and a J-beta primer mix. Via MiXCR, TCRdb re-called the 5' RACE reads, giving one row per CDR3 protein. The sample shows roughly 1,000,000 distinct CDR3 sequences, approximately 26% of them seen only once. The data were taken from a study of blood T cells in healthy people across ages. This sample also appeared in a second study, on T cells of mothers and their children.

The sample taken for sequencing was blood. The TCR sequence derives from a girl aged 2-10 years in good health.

CDR3 protein: CASSSPGNQPQHF. The CDR3 DNA reads TGTGCCAGTAGTAGCCCGGGGAATCAGCCCCAGCATTTT. The chain recombines TRBV19 with TRBJ1-5; D remains ambiguous. Germline CDR1 and CDR2: LNHDA and SQIVND (reference sequence). The germline V and J ends were trimmed by 4 bases and 4 bases, with 8 bases remaining between them. This CDR3 is built from 13 residues. Supplemented by reference TRBV19 and TRBJ1-5, the full variable domain reads DGGITQSPKYLFRKEGQNVTLSCEQNLNHDAMYWYRQDPGQGLRLIYYSQIVNDFQKGDIAEGYSVSREKKESFPLTVTSAQKNPTAFYLCASSSPGNQPQHFGDGTRLSIL.